The 5 T cell receptor beta chains presented below share a single source sample, sequenced in a study of cytomegalovirus exposure and HLA in healthy donors. PCR primers comprised 60 Vbeta and 13 Jbeta primers. Profiled with immunoSEQ multiplex PCR; TCRdb holds only in-frame clones, not every one. The table has about 38,000 clones, approximately 90% seen once; the top ten hold 11%. The specimen was PBMCs. Receptors originate from a woman in her thirties or forties in good health and CMV-seropositive.

V is TRBV25-1 and J is TRBJ1-4, with D possibly matching TRBD1 (5 bases). The V end lost 8 bases, the J end lost 8 bases, and 24 bases lay between the germline ends. Germline values: CDR1 MGHDK, CDR2 SYGVNS. The CDR3 is 16 amino acids. CDR3 nucleotide sequence: TGTGCCAGCCCCTACTCCGGTGAGGGCGGGGGAGAAAAACTGTTTTTT. Its translation is CASPYSGEGGGEKLFF.

The gene calls are TRBV7-2 and TRBJ1-1; weak D call: TRBD1 (5 bases). Germline CDR1 reads SGHTA; CDR2 reads FQGNSA. The CDR3 runs to 15 residues. With 0 bases removed from V and 5 bases from J, the gap between germline ends came to 13 bases. The CDR3 sequence: CASSLAGPGWTEAFF. The CDR3 nucleotides read TGTGCCAGCAGCTTAGCGGGGCCAGGGTGGACTGAAGCTTTCTTT.

The chain employs TRBV5-8 and TRBJ1-1; TRBD1 might be the D (5 bases). Deletions cut 0 bases from V and 4 bases from J, with 10 bases between. CDR1 SGHTS and CDR2 YDEGEE come from the germline V gene. The CDR3 has 14 amino acids. The DNA of the CDR3 is TGTGCCAGCAGCTTGGCGGGGGGATTCACTGAAGCTTTCTTT. The encoded protein is CASSLAGGFTEAFF.

The V and J genes are TRBV9 and TRBJ2-1, with 7 bases fitting TRBD1. The CDR3 is 17 residues long. V shed 0 bases and J 6 bases; nucleotides not matched to a gene: 12. Per germline, CDR1 SGDLS and CDR2 YYNGEE. The CDR3 sequence: CASSVGIGTERSNEQFF. The CDR3 DNA sequence: TGTGCCAGCAGCGTAGGAATAGGGACAGAGCGGTCCAATGAGCAGTTCTTC.

The rearrangement uses TRBV9 and TRBJ1-2; possibly TRBD1 for D (6 bases). V shed 3 bases and J shed 7 bases, with 19 bases lying between them. The CDR3 length is 15 residues. Germline-derived CDR1 and CDR2 are SGDLS and YYNGEE. The CDR3 sequence is CASSDHIDRMCGYTF. CDR3 in DNA: TGTGCCAGCAGCGACCACATCGACAGGATGTGTGGCTACACCTTC.